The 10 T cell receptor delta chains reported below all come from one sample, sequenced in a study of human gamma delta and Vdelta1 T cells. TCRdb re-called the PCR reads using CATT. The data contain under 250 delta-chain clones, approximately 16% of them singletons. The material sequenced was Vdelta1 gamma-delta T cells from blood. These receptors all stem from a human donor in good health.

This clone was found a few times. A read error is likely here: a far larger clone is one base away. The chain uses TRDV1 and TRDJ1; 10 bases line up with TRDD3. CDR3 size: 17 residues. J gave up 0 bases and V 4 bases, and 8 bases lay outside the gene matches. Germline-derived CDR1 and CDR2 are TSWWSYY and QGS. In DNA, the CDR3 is TGTGCTCTTGGGGTACTACTGGGGGATCCCCACACCGATAAACTCATCTTT. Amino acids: CALGVLLGDPHTDKLIF.

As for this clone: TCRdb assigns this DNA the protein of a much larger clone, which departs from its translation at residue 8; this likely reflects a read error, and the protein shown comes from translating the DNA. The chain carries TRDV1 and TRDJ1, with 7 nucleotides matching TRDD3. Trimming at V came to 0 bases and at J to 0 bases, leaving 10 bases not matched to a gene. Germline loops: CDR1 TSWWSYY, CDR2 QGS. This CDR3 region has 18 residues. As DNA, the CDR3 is TGTGCTCTTGGGGAACTAGAGGCCCAACTGGGGCACACCGATAAACTCATCTTT. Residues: CALGELEAQLGHTDKLIF.

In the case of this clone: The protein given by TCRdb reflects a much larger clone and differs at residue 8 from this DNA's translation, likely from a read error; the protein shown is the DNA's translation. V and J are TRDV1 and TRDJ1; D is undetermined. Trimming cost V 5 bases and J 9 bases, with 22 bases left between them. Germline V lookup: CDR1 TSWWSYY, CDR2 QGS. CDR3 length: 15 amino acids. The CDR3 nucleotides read TGTGCTCTTGGGATCCCGGATGATGGTACGCGGGAACTCATCTTT. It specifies CALGIPDDGTRELIF.

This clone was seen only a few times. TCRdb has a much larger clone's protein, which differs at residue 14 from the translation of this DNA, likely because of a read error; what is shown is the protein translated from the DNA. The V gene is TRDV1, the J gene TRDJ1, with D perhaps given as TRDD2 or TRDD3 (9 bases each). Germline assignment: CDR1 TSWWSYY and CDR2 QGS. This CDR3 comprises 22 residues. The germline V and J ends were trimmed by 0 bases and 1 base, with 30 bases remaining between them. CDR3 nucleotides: TGTGCTCTTGGGGAACTCACCTTCCTACGTTGGGGGATATGGTCGGGCACCGATAAACTCATCTTT. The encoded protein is CALGELTFLRWGIWSGTDKLIF.

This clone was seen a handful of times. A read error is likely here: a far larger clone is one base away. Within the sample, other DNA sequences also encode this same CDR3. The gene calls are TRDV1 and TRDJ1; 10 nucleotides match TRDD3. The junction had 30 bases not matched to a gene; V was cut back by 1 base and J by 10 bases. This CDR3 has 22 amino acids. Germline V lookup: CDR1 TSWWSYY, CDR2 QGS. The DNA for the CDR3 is TGTGCTCTTGGGGAACCCTATCGGGCCTTCCTGCGGGGGATACGATCACCGTGGGGACTCATCTTT. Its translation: CALGEPYRAFLRGIRSPWGLIF.

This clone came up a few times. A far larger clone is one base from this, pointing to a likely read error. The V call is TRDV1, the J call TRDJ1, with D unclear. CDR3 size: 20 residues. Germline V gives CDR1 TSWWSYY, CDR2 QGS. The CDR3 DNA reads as TGTGCTCTTGGGGAACATGGCGGGAGAGGAGCGCGAGGGTACACCGATAAACGCATCTTT. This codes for CALGEHGGRGARGYTDKRIF.

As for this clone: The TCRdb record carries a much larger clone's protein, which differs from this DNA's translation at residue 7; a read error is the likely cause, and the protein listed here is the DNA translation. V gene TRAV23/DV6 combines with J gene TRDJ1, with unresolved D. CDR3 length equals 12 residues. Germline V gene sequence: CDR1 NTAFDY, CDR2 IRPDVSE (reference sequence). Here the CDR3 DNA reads TGTGCTGGGCGCGTACGGGTGGATAAACTCATCTTT. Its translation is CAGRVRVDKLIF.

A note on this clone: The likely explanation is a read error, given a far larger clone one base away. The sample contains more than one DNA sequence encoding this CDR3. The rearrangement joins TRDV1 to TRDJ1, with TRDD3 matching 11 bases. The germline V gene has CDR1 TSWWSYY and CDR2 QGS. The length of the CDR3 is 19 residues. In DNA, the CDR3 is TGTGCTCTTGGGGATTACGCCGGTGGGGGATACGCATACACCGATAAACTTATCTTT. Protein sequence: CALGDYAGGGYAYTDKLIF.

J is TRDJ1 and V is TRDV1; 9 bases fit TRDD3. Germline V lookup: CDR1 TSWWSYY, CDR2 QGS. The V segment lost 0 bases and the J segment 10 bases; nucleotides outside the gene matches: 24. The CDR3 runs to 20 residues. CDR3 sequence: CALGELESQLGIRSPWGLIF. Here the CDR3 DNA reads TGTGCTCTTGGGGAACTAGAGTCCCAACTGGGGATACGATCACCGTGGGGACTCATCTTT.

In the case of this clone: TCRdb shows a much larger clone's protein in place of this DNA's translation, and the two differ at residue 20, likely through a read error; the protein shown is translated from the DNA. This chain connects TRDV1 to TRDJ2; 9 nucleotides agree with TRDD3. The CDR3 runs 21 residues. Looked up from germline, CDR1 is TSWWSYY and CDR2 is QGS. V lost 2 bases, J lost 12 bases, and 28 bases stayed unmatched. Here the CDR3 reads CALGEFLPAYWGTSHTDKLFF. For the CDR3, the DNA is TGTGCTCTTGGGGAATTCCTGCCTGCTTACTGGGGGACTTCTCACACCGATAAACTCTTCTTT.